This T cell receptor beta chain was recorded in a study of blood T cell repertoires in COVID-19. Two negative PCRs, clearance, or symptom resolution had been documented for recovered Cohort 3 donors. CDR1 and CDR2 from the germline V gene are SQVTM and ANQGSEA. This CDR3 spans 14 amino acids. V was clipped by 7 bases and J by 5 bases, with 18 bases between them. The assay was immunoSEQ multiplex PCR, and TCRdb's table has in-frame clones only and misses some. Among 200,000 to 250,000 clones listed, 65% to 85% were seen once. This chain uses TRBV29-1 with TRBJ2-1, with D possibly matching TRBD2 (5 bases). The material sequenced was PBMCs or T cells enriched from blood (not recorded which). This sequence originates from an older woman who had recovered from COVID-19. The CDR3 reads CSAKGGPGNNEQFF. CDR3 sequence (DNA): TGCAGCGCCAAAGGCGGGCCCGGTAACAATGAGCAGTTCTTC.